A selection of T cell receptor beta chains follows, all from one sample in a study of cytomegalovirus exposure and HLA in healthy donors. Profiled with immunoSEQ multiplex PCR; TCRdb holds only in-frame clones, not every one. The sample holds roughly 130,000 clones, approximately 82% seen once. The material sequenced was PBMCs. The receptors were sampled from a man aged 50 or older in good health and CMV-seronegative. The CDR3 runs from the conserved cysteine through the conserved F or W. D genes are given only for firm matches. Size tells how often a clone was seen (once, few, many) or the class of an expanded clone, and some rows leave it out.

J: TRBJ1-2; V: TRBV19; D: .; size: .; CDR3: CASSARAARLNYGYTF; DNA: TGTGCCAGTAGTGCGAGGGCAGCGCGCCTAAACTATGGCTACACCTTC
J: TRBJ2-2; V: TRBV19; D: TRBD1; size: .; CDR3: CASSVTRGPVDGELFF; DNA: TGTGCCAGTAGTGTGACCAGGGGGCCAGTTGACGGGGAGCTGTTTTTT
J: TRBJ1-2; V: TRBV6-6; D: .; size: once; CDR3: CASSPPGQLYGYTF; DNA: TGTGCCAGCAGTCCCCCGGGACAACTCTATGGCTACACCTTC
J: TRBJ2-1; V: TRBV30; D: .; size: .; CDR3: CAWTPLASNEQFF; DNA: TGTGCCTGGACCCCGCTGGCTAGCAATGAGCAGTTCTTC
J: TRBJ1-1; V: TRBV5-1; D: .; size: .; CDR3: CASSLNWGVGHTEAFF; DNA: TGCGCCAGCAGCTTGAATTGGGGGGTCGGACACACTGAAGCTTTCTTT
J: TRBJ2-7; V: TRBV7-2; D: .; size: .; CDR3: CASSSGGARQGYEQYF; DNA: TGTGCCAGCAGCTCGGGGGGGGCGAGACAGGGCTACGAGCAGTACTTC
J: TRBJ1-1; V: TRBV10-2; D: .; size: .; CDR3: CASRDWGRRGEAFF; DNA: TGCGCCAGCAGGGATTGGGGGCGGCGTGGTGAAGCTTTCTTT
J: TRBJ2-7; V: TRBV11-2; D: TRBD2; size: few; CDR3: CASSLRGRLAGTYEQYF; DNA: TGTGCCAGCAGCTTACGAGGCCGACTAGCGGGGACCTACGAGCAGTACTTC
J: TRBJ1-2; V: TRBV7-2; D: .; size: .; CDR3: CASSSRAQGFLRGYTF; DNA: TGTGCCAGCAGCTCGCGGGCACAGGGTTTCTTGAGGGGCTACACCTTC
J: TRBJ1-5; V: TRBV6-1; D: .; size: once; CDR3: CASSEWPQGMEPQHF; DNA: TGTGCCAGCAGTGAATGGCCACAGGGAATGGAGCCCCAGCATTTT
J: TRBJ1-1; V: TRBV14; D: .; size: .; CDR3: CASSQVALTTEAFF; DNA: TGTGCCAGCAGCCAAGTGGCCCTGACAACTGAAGCTTTCTTT
J: TRBJ1-2; V: TRBV29-1; D: .; size: .; CDR3: CSVGLNYGYTF; DNA: TGCAGCGTTGGACTAAACTATGGCTACACCTTC
J: TRBJ2-7; V: TRBV29-1; D: TRBD1; size: .; CDR3: CSVEGALTGASYEQYF; DNA: TGCAGCGTTGAAGGGGCCCTGACAGGGGCCTCCTACGAGCAGTACTTC
J: TRBJ1-5; V: TRBV14; D: .; size: .; CDR3: CASSSGRNQPQHF; DNA: TGTGCCAGCAGCTCTGGGAGAAATCAGCCCCAGCATTTT
J: TRBJ1-1; V: TRBV7-9; D: TRBD1; size: .; CDR3: CASTIRQGSATEAFF; DNA: TGTGCCAGCACCATTAGACAGGGCTCGGCCACTGAAGCTTTCTTT
J: TRBJ1-5; V: TRBV4-1; D: TRBD1; size: .; CDR3: CASSPVDRGLQPQHF; DNA: TGCGCCAGCAGCCCTGTGGACAGGGGGCTCCAGCCCCAGCATTTT
J: TRBJ1-1; V: TRBV5-1; D: .; size: .; CDR3: CASSPLRGANSEAFF; DNA: TGCGCCAGCAGCCCGCTGCGGGGGGCTAACTCCGAAGCTTTCTTT
J: TRBJ2-1; V: TRBV23-1; D: TRBD2; size: .; CDR3: CASSHTYSSGGLLEYNEQFF; DNA: TGCGCCAGCAGTCACACCTATTCTAGCGGGGGACTCCTCGAATACAATGAGCAGTTCTTC
J: TRBJ2-3; V: TRBV5-1; D: TRBD2; size: .; CDR3: CASSFGTSGGENTQYF; DNA: TGCGCCAGCAGCTTTGGGACTAGCGGGGGGGAAAATACGCAGTATTTT
J: TRBJ2-7; V: TRBV4-2; D: TRBD1; size: .; CDR3: CASSQGTGGGYEQYF; DNA: TGTGCCAGCAGCCAAGGGACAGGGGGCGGATACGAGCAGTACTTC
J: TRBJ2-3; V: TRBV30; D: .; size: .; CDR3: CAWSRGSTDTQYF; DNA: TGTGCCTGGAGTAGGGGCTCCACAGATACGCAGTATTTT
J: TRBJ1-1; V: TRBV11-1; D: .; size: .; CDR3: CASSVQTANTEAFF; DNA: TGTGCCAGCAGCGTTCAAACTGCGAACACTGAAGCTTTCTTT
J: TRBJ2-1; V: TRBV7-2; D: .; size: .; CDR3: CASSLGTANEQFF; DNA: TGTGCCAGCAGCTTAGGGACAGCCAATGAGCAGTTCTTC
J: TRBJ1-5; V: TRBV6-1; D: TRBD1; size: .; CDR3: CASSKEDRVLGQPQHF; DNA: TGTGCCAGCAGTAAAGAAGACAGGGTTTTGGGTCAGCCCCAGCATTTT
J: TRBJ2-7; V: TRBV7-9; D: TRBD1; size: .; CDR3: CASSPRRGQIYEQYF; DNA: TGTGCCAGCAGCCCACGCAGGGGGCAAATTTACGAGCAGTACTTC
J: TRBJ2-2; V: TRBV11-2; D: TRBD1; size: .; CDR3: CASTTYTGANTGELFF; DNA: TGTGCCAGCACCACCTACACAGGGGCAAACACCGGGGAGCTGTTTTTT
J: TRBJ2-1; V: TRBV10-2; D: .; size: .; CDR3: CASSESRASSSYNEQFF; DNA: TGCGCCAGCAGTGAGTCGAGAGCTAGCTCCTCCTACAATGAGCAGTTCTTC
J: TRBJ1-4; V: TRBV2; D: .; size: once; CDR3: CARSAGDEKLFF; DNA: TGTGCCAGATCCGCAGGGGATGAAAAACTGTTTTTT
J: TRBJ2-2; V: TRBV10-3; D: .; size: .; CDR3: CAISDRTASKTGELFF; DNA: TGTGCCATCAGTGACCGGACAGCCTCTAAGACCGGGGAGCTGTTTTTT
J: TRBJ1-2; V: TRBV19; D: TRBD1; size: .; CDR3: CASRPDRTYGYTF; DNA: TGTGCCAGTAGACCGGACAGGACCTATGGCTACACCTTC
J: TRBJ2-5; V: TRBV27; D: TRBD2; size: .; CDR3: CASSSTSGGETQYF; DNA: TGTGCCAGCAGTTCGACTAGCGGGGGAGAGACCCAGTACTTC
J: TRBJ2-3; V: TRBV4-3; D: TRBD2; size: .; CDR3: CASSQQLAGGPDTQYF; DNA: TGCGCCAGCAGCCAACAACTAGCGGGGGGGCCAGATACGCAGTATTTT
J: TRBJ2-7; V: TRBV6-1; D: .; size: .; CDR3: CASSESRGGYEQYF; DNA: TGTGCCAGCAGTGAATCCAGGGGTGGGTACGAGCAGTACTTC
J: TRBJ1-1; V: TRBV19; D: .; size: once; CDR3: CASSIDTDRGAFF; DNA: TGTGCCAGTAGTATAGATACCGACAGAGGCGCTTTCTTT
J: TRBJ1-1; V: TRBV5-1; D: .; size: .; CDR3: CASSPERVTEAFF; DNA: TGCGCCAGCAGCCCTGAGCGGGTCACTGAAGCTTTCTTT
J: TRBJ2-1; V: TRBV10-3; D: TRBD2; size: .; CDR3: CAIQSGTGDYNEQFF; DNA: TGTGCCATCCAGAGCGGGACTGGCGACTACAATGAGCAGTTCTTC
J: TRBJ1-6; V: TRBV7-9; D: .; size: .; CDR3: CASSFEVSPLHF; DNA: TGTGCCAGCAGCTTTGAGGTTTCACCCCTCCACTTT
J: TRBJ2-1; V: TRBV5-1; D: TRBD2; size: .; CDR3: CASSLGLAGGVYNEQFF; DNA: TGCGCCAGCAGCCTGGGACTAGCGGGGGGGGTATACAATGAGCAGTTCTTC
J: TRBJ2-1; V: TRBV7-6; D: .; size: .; CDR3: CASSLGTYNEQFF; DNA: TGTGCCAGCAGCTTAGGGACATACAATGAGCAGTTCTTC
J: TRBJ1-6; V: TRBV5-4; D: TRBD1; size: few; CDR3: CASSAGTASSYNSPLHF; DNA: TGTGCCAGCAGCGCGGGGACAGCAAGCTCCTATAATTCACCCCTCCACTTT
J: TRBJ1-1; V: TRBV7-9; D: TRBD1; size: .; CDR3: CASSLRDRSNTEAFF; DNA: TGTGCCAGCAGCCTCCGGGACAGATCGAACACTGAAGCTTTCTTT
J: TRBJ1-6; V: TRBV6-5; D: .; size: .; CDR3: CASSYSRGSPLHF; DNA: TGTGCCAGCAGTTACAGTAGGGGTTCACCCCTCCACTTT
J: TRBJ1-1; V: TRBV6-6; D: TRBD1; size: once; CDR3: CASSQTGAPPLTVF; DNA: TGTGCCAGCAGTCAGACAGGGGCCCCCCCCTTGACCGTCTTT
J: TRBJ2-3; V: TRBV5-5; D: TRBD1; size: few; CDR3: CASSLFGQGADTQYF; DNA: TGTGCCAGCAGCTTGTTCGGACAGGGGGCAGATACGCAGTATTTT
J: TRBJ2-3; V: TRBV6-1; D: .; size: .; CDR3: CASSEGTNTDTQYF; DNA: TGTGCCAGCAGTGAAGGGACAAACACAGATACGCAGTATTTT
J: TRBJ2-5; V: TRBV27; D: .; size: .; CDR3: CASLRETQYF; DNA: TGTGCCAGCCTCCGGGAGACCCAGTACTTC
J: TRBJ2-7; V: TRBV2; D: TRBD2; size: .; CDR3: CASTRTSGGTSYEQYF; DNA: TGTGCCAGCACGCGGACTAGCGGGGGGACCTCCTACGAGCAGTACTTC
J: TRBJ1-1; V: TRBV5-1; D: .; size: .; CDR3: CASSLARYGNTEAFF; DNA: TGCGCCAGCAGCTTGGCCAGGTATGGGAACACTGAAGCTTTCTTT
J: TRBJ2-5; V: TRBV14; D: TRBD1; size: .; CDR3: CASSRDRGHVETQYF; DNA: TGTGCCAGCAGCCGGGACAGGGGGCATGTTGAGACCCAGTACTTC